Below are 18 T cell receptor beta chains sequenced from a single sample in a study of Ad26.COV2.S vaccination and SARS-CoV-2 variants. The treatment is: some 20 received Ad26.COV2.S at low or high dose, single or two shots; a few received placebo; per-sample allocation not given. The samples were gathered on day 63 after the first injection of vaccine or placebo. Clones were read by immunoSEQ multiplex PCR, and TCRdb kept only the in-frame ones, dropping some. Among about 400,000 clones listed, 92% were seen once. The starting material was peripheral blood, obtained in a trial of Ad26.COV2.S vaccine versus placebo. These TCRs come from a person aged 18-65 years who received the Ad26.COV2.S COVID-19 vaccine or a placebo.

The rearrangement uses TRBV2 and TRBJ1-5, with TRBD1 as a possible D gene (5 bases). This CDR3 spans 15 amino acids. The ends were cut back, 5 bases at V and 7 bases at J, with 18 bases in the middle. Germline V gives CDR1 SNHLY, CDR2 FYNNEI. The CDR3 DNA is TGTGCCAGCAGTCAACGTCTGGGGGTGGGCCAGCCCCAGCATTTT. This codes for CASSQRLGVGQPQHF.

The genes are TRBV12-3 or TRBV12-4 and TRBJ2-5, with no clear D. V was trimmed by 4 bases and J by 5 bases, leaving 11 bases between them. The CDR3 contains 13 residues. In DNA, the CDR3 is TGTGCCAGCAGTTCCGATTTAGGGGAGACCCAGTACTTC. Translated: CASSSDLGETQYF.

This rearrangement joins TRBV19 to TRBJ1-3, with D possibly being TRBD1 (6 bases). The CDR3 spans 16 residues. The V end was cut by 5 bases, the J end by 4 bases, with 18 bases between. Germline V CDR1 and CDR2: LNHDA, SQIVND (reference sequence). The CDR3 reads CASSSTGYLSGNTIYF. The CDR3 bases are TGTGCCAGTAGTTCCACAGGGTACCTCTCAGGAAACACCATATATTTT.

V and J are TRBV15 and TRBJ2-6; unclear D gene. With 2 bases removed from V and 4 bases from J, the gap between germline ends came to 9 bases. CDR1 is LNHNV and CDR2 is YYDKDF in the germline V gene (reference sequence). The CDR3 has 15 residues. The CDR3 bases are TGTGCCACCAGCAGACGGTCCGACGGGGCCAACGTCCTGACTTTC. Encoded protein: CATSRRSDGANVLTF. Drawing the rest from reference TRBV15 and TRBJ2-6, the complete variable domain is DAMVIQNPRYQVTQFGKPVTLSCSQTLNHNVMYWYQQKSSQAPKLLFHYYDKDFNNEADTPDNFQSRRPNTSFCFLDIRSPGLGDTAMYLCATSRRSDGANVLTFGAGSRLTVL.

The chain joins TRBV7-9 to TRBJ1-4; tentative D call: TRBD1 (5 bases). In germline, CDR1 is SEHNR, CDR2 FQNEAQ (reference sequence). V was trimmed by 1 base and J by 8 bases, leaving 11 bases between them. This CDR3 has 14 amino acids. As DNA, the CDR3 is TGTGCCAGCAGCTTAGGGGGACTCTTCGAAAAACTGTTTTTT. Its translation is CASSLGGLFEKLFF.

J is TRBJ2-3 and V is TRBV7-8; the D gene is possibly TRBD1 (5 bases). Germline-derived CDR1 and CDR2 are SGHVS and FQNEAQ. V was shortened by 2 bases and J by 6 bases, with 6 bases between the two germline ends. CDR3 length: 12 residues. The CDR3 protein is CASSLQGDTQYF. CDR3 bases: TGTGCCAGCAGCTTACAGGGCGATACGCAGTATTTT.

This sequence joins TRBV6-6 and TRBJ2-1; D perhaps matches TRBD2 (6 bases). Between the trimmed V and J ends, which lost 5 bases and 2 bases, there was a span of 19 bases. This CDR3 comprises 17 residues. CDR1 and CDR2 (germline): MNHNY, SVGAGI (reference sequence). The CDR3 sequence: CASSPLGLGSPYNEQFF. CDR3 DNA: TGTGCCAGCAGTCCCCTGGGACTGGGGAGTCCCTACAATGAGCAGTTCTTC.

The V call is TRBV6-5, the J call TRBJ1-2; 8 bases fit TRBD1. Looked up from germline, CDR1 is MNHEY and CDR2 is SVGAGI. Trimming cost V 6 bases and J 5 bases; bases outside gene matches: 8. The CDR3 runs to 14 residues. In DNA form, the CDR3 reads TGTGCCAGCAGCTCAGGGACAGGAAAATATGGCTACACCTTC. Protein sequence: CASSSGTGKYGYTF.

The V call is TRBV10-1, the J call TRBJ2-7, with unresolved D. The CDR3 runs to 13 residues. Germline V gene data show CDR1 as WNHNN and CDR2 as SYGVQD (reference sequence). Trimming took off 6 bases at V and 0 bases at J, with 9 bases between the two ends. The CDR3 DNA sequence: TGCGCCAGCAGCTCCAGGAGCTCCTACGAGCAGTACTTC. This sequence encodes CASSSRSSYEQYF.

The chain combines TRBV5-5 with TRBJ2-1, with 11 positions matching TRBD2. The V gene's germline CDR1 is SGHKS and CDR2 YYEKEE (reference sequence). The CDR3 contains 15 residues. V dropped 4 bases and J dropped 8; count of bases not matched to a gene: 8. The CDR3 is CASSALAGGRDEQFF. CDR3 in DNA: TGTGCCAGCAGCGCATTAGCGGGGGGGCGGGATGAGCAGTTCTTC.

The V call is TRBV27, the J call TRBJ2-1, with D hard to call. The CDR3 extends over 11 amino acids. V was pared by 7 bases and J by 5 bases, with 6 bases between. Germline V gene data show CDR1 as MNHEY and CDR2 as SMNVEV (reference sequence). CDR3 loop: CASKGNNEQFF. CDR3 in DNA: TGTGCCAGCAAGGGTAACAATGAGCAGTTCTTC.

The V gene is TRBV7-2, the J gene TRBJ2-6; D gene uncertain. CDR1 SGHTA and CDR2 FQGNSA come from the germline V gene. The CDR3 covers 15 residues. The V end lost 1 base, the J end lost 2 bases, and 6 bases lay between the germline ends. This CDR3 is CASSLGQPGANVLTF. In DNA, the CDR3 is TGTGCCAGCAGCTTAGGGCAGCCTGGGGCCAACGTCCTGACTTTC.

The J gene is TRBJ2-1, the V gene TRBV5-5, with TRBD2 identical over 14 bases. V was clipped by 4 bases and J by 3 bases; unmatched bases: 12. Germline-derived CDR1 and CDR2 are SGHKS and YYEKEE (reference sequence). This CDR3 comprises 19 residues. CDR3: CASSPRGLAGARNYNEQFF. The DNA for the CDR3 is TGTGCCAGCAGCCCAAGGGGACTAGCGGGGGCGCGAAACTACAATGAGCAGTTCTTC.

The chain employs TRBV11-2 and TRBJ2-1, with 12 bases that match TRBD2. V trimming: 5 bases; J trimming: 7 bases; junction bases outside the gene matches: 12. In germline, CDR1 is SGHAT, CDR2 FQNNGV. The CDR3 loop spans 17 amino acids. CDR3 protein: CASSPTSGGALWNEQFF. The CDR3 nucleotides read TGTGCCAGCAGCCCGACTAGCGGGGGAGCTCTCTGGAATGAGCAGTTCTTC. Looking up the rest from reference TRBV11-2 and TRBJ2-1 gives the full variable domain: EAGVAQSPRYKIIEKRQSVAFWCNPISGHATLYWYQQILGQGPKLLIQFQNNGVVDDSQLPKDRFSAERLKGVDSTLKIQPAKLEDSAVYLCASSPTSGGALWNEQFFGPGTRLTVL.

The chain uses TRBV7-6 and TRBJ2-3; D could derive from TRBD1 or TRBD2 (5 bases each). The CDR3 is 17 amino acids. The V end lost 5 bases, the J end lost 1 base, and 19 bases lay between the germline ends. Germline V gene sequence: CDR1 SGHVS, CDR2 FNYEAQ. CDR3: CASSDPSIRGGTDTQYF. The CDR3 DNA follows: TGTGCCAGCAGCGACCCTTCTATTAGGGGAGGCACAGATACGCAGTATTTT.

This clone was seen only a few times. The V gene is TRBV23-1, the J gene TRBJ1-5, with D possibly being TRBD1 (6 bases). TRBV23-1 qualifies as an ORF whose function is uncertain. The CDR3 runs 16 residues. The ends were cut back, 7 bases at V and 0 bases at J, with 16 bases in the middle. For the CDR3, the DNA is TGCGCCAGCACACCACCGGGACAATATAGCAATCAGCCCCAGCATTTT. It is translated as CASTPPGQYSNQPQHF.

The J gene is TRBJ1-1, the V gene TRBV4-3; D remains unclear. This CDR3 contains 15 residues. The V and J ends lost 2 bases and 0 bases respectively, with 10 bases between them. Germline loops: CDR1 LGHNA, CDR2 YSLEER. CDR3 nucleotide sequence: TGCGCCAGCAGCCAATTTGGGAGTATGAACACTGAAGCTTTCTTT. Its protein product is CASSQFGSMNTEAFF.

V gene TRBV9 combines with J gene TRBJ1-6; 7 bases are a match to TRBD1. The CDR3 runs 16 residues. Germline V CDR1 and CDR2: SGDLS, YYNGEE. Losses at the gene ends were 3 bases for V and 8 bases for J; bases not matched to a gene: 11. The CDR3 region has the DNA TGTGCCAGCAGCGCCGAGGGGGCGAACCCCCATTCACCCCTCCACTTT. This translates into CASSAEGANPHSPLHF.